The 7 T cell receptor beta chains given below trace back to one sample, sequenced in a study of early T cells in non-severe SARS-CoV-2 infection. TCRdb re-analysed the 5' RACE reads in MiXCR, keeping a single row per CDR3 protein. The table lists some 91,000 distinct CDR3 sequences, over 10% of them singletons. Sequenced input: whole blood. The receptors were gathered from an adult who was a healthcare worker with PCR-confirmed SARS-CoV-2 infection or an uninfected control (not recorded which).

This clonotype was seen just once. The CDR3 loop is CASSFFHTDTQYF. The CDR3 coding sequence is TGTGCCAGCAGTTTTTTCCACACAGATACGCAGTATTTT. The chain couples TRBV28 to TRBJ2-3, with unresolved D. The length of the CDR3 is 13 residues. Looked up from germline, CDR1 is MDHEN and CDR2 is SYDVKM. The germline V and J ends were trimmed by 3 bases and 2 bases, with 6 bases remaining between them.

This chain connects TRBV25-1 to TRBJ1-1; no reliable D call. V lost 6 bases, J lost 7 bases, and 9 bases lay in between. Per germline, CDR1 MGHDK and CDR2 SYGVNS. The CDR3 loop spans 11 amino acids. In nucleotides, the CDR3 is TGTGCCAGCAGAGAAGGTGGTGAAGCTTTCTTT. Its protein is CASREGGEAFF.

CDR3 nucleotide sequence: TGTGCCAGCAGTCCATCATACTATGGCTACACCTTC. Its protein is CASSPSYYGYTF. This rearrangement joins TRBV28 to TRBJ1-2; no reliable D call. Trimming removed 5 bases from V and 3 bases from J, with 7 bases in between. The CDR3 contains 12 residues. Germline assignment: CDR1 MDHEN and CDR2 SYDVKM.

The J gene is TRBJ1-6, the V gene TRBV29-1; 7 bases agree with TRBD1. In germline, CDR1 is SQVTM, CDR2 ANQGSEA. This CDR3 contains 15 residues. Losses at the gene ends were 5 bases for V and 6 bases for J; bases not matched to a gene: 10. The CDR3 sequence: CSVSETGTANSPLHF. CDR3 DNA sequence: TGCAGCGTTTCGGAAACCGGGACAGCTAATTCACCCCTCCACTTT.

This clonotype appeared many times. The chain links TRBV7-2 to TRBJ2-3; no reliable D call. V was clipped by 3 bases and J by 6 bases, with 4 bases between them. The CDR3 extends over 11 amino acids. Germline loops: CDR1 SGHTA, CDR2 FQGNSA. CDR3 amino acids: CASSFYDTQYF. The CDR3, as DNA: TGTGCCAGCAGCTTTTATGATACGCAGTATTTT.

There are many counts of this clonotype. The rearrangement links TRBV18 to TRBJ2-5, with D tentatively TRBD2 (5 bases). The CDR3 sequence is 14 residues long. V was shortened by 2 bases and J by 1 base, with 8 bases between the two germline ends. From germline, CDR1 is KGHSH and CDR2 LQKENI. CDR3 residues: CASSPGLGQETQYF. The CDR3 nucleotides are TGTGCCAGCTCACCAGGACTTGGCCAAGAGACCCAGTACTTC. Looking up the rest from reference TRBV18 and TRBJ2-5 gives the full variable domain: NAGVMQNPRHLVRRRGQEARLRCSPMKGHSHVYWYRQLPEEGLKFMVYLQKENIIDESGMPKERFSAEFPKEGPSILRIQQVVRGDSAAYFCASSPGLGQETQYFGPGTRLLVL.

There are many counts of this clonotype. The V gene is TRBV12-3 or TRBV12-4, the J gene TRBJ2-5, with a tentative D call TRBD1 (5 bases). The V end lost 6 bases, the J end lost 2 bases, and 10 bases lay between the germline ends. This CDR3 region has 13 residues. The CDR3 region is CASRYRSQETQYF. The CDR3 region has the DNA TGTGCCAGCAGGTACAGGTCACAAGAGACCCAGTACTTC.